This entry lists 3 T cell receptor beta chains sequenced from one sample in a study of blood T cell repertoires in COVID-19. Measured with immunoSEQ multiplex PCR; TCRdb has only the in-frame clones, and not every one. The sample shows about 200,000 clones, 82% of them seen only once. Source material: peripheral blood. Receptors originate from an older woman with COVID-19, enrolled during active disease.

The chain has TRBV21-1 and TRBJ2-7; the D call of TRBD2 is as the table states it, not checked on the DNA. TRBV21-1 is an annotated pseudogene. The CDR3 covers 16 residues. CDR3 nucleotide sequence: TGTGCCAGCAGCAAAAGGAGGGGTCCTCACCACTACGAGCAGTACTTC. The encoded protein is CASSKRRGPHHYEQYF.

V gene TRBV18 combines with J gene TRBJ2-2, with TRBD1 as a possible D gene (5 bases). Trimming left V 6 bases short and J 3 bases short, with 17 bases between. Germline loops: CDR1 KGHSH, CDR2 LQKENI. CDR3 length: 16 amino acids. CDR3 loop: CASSSGWGRDTGELFF. CDR3 sequence (DNA): TGTGCCAGCTCCTCAGGGTGGGGAAGAGACACCGGGGAGCTGTTTTTT.

The V gene is TRBV11-3, the J gene TRBJ2-6, with D possibly TRBD2 on 6 matching bases. Germline V gives CDR1 SGHNT, CDR2 YENEEA. The CDR3 is made up of 15 amino acids. The ends were cut back, 2 bases at V and 4 bases at J, with 9 bases in the middle. The CDR3, as DNA: TGTGCCAGCAGCTTACGGGGGAGAGGGGCCAACGTCCTGACTTTC. This codes for CASSLRGRGANVLTF. The full variable domain, with the rest looked up from reference TRBV11-3 and TRBJ2-6, is EAGVVQSPRYKIIEKKQPVAFWCNPISGHNTLYWYLQNLGQGPELLIRYENEEAVDDSQLPKDRFSAERLKGVDSTLKIQPAELGDSAVYLCASSLRGRGANVLTFGAGSRLTVL.